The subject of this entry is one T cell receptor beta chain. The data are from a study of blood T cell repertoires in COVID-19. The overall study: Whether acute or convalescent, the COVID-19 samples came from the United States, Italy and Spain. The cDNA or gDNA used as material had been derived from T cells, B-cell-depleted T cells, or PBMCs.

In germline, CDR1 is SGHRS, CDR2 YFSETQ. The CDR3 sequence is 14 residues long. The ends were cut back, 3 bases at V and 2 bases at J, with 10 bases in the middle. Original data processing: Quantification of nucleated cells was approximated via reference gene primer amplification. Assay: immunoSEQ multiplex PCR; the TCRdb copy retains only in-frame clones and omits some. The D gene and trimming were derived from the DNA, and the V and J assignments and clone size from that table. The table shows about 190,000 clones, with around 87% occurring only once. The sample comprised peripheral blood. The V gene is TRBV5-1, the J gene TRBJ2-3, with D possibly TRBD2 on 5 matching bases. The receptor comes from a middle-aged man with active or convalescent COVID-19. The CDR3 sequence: CASSSGSFTDTQYF. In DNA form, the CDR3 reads TGCGCCAGCAGCTCGGGGTCCTTCACAGATACGCAGTATTTT. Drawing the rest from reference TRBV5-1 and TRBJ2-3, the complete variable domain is KAGVTQTPRYLIKTRGQQVTLSCSPISGHRSVSWYQQTPGQGLQFLFEYFSETQRNKGNFPGRFSGRQFSNSRSEMNVSTLELGDSALYLCASSSGSFTDTQYFGPGTRLTVL.